The rows below give T cell receptor beta chains drawn from one sample of a study of T cell responses to AZD1222 COVID-19 vaccine. Generated by immunoSEQ multiplex PCR, the TCRdb table keeps only in-frame clones and is missing some. The data contain roughly 130,000 clones, roughly 89% of them singletons. Material: peripheral blood, obtained 28 days after the second AZD1222 dose. The receptors here all came from an adult who received the AZD1222 COVID-19 vaccine. Both conserved end residues are part of each CDR3. A D gene is named only where the DNA matches it firmly. A clone size is listed for some rows: how often the clone was seen (once, few, many), or a class if it is expanded.

cdr3_aa: CASSVGSSYEQYF
cdr3_nt: TGTGCCAGCAGCGTAGGCAGCTCCTACGAGCAGTACTTC
d_call: NA
j_call: TRBJ2-7
clone_size: NA
cdr3_length: 13
v_call: TRBV9

cdr3_aa: CASRADWGEQYF
cdr3_nt: TGTGCCAGCAGGGCGGACTGGGGCGAGCAGTACTTC
d_call: NA
j_call: TRBJ2-7
clone_size: NA
cdr3_length: 12
v_call: TRBV14

cdr3_aa: CASSSTPVPYGYTF
cdr3_nt: TGTGCCAGCAGCTCCACCCCGGTTCCCTATGGCTACACCTTC
d_call: NA
j_call: TRBJ1-2
clone_size: once
cdr3_length: 14
v_call: TRBV7-2

cdr3_aa: CASSGSGGRQPQHF
cdr3_nt: TGTGCCAGCAGTGGTTCAGGAGGCCGTCAGCCCCAGCATTTT
d_call: NA
j_call: TRBJ1-5
clone_size: NA
cdr3_length: 14
v_call: TRBV2

cdr3_aa: CASSPPGLAGAGMKTQYF
cdr3_nt: TGTGCCAGCAGCCCACCGGGACTAGCGGGAGCCGGGATGAAGACCCAGTACTTC
d_call: TRBD2
j_call: TRBJ2-5
clone_size: NA
cdr3_length: 18
v_call: TRBV7-9

cdr3_aa: CASTYIGESSYEQYF
cdr3_nt: TGTGCCAGCACCTACATAGGGGAAAGCTCCTACGAGCAGTACTTC
d_call: NA
j_call: TRBJ2-7
clone_size: NA
cdr3_length: 15
v_call: TRBV7-2

cdr3_aa: CASSVGRNTEAFF
cdr3_nt: TGTGCCAGCAGCGTAGGGCGGAACACTGAAGCTTTCTTT
d_call: NA
j_call: TRBJ1-1
clone_size: NA
cdr3_length: 13
v_call: TRBV9

cdr3_aa: CASSLEKNTEAFF
cdr3_nt: TGTGCCAGCAGCTTGGAAAAGAACACTGAAGCTTTCTTT
d_call: NA
j_call: TRBJ1-1
clone_size: NA
cdr3_length: 13
v_call: TRBV7-3

cdr3_aa: CASSLAPPARDYYGNEQFF
cdr3_nt: TGCGCCAGCAGCTTGGCACCGCCGGCTCGGGACTACTATGGCAATGAGCAGTTCTTC
d_call: TRBD2
j_call: TRBJ2-1
clone_size: NA
cdr3_length: 19
v_call: TRBV5-1

cdr3_aa: CASSLDRGRHQPQHF
cdr3_nt: TGTGCCAGCAGCCTAGACAGGGGGCGACATCAGCCCCAGCATTTT
d_call: TRBD1
j_call: TRBJ1-5
clone_size: NA
cdr3_length: 15
v_call: TRBV6-2/TRBV6-3

cdr3_aa: CASSLGGEFTDTQYF
cdr3_nt: TGTGCCAGCAGCTTGGGGGGGGAATTCACAGATACGCAGTATTTT
d_call: TRBD2
j_call: TRBJ2-3
clone_size: NA
cdr3_length: 15
v_call: TRBV7-2

cdr3_aa: CASSPSGTANTEAFF
cdr3_nt: TGTGCCAGCAGCCCCTCAGGGACGGCGAACACTGAAGCTTTCTTT
d_call: NA
j_call: TRBJ1-1
clone_size: NA
cdr3_length: 15
v_call: TRBV3-1/TRBV3-2

cdr3_aa: CASSRDLSTEAFF
cdr3_nt: TGCGCCAGCAGTAGGGACCTTTCCACTGAAGCTTTCTTT
d_call: NA
j_call: TRBJ1-1
clone_size: NA
cdr3_length: 13
v_call: TRBV4-3

cdr3_aa: CASSLPTGTNSGNTIYF
cdr3_nt: TGTGCCAGCAGCCTACCGACCGGGACAAACTCTGGAAACACCATATATTTT
d_call: NA
j_call: TRBJ1-3
clone_size: NA
cdr3_length: 17
v_call: TRBV7-2

cdr3_aa: CAGTQTGARGYTF
cdr3_nt: TGTGCCGGGACTCAGACAGGGGCTCGGGGCTACACCTTC
d_call: TRBD1
j_call: TRBJ1-2
clone_size: NA
cdr3_length: 13
v_call: TRBV6-5

cdr3_aa: CASSLEPATNEKLFF
cdr3_nt: TGTGCCAGCAGCTTAGAGCCAGCAACTAATGAAAAACTGTTTTTT
d_call: NA
j_call: TRBJ1-4
clone_size: few
cdr3_length: 15
v_call: TRBV7-6

cdr3_aa: CASTLAGINYEQYF
cdr3_nt: TGTGCCAGCACCCTAGCGGGAATTAACTACGAGCAGTACTTC
d_call: TRBD2
j_call: TRBJ2-7
clone_size: NA
cdr3_length: 14
v_call: TRBV11-3

cdr3_aa: CASSKDRYQPQHF
cdr3_nt: TGTGCCAGTAGTAAGGACAGGTATCAGCCCCAGCATTTT
d_call: TRBD1
j_call: TRBJ1-5
clone_size: NA
cdr3_length: 13
v_call: TRBV19

cdr3_aa: CASSLDLFNSPLHF
cdr3_nt: TGTGCCAGCAGCTTAGACCTTTTTAATTCACCCCTCCACTTT
d_call: NA
j_call: TRBJ1-6
clone_size: NA
cdr3_length: 14
v_call: TRBV7-2

cdr3_aa: CASRDTYQETQYF
cdr3_nt: TGTGCCAGCAGGGACACATACCAAGAGACCCAGTACTTC
d_call: NA
j_call: TRBJ2-5
clone_size: NA
cdr3_length: 13
v_call: TRBV6-5

cdr3_aa: CASSGTSGGYEQYF
cdr3_nt: TGTGCCAGCAGCGGGACTAGCGGGGGTTACGAGCAGTACTTC
d_call: TRBD2
j_call: TRBJ2-7
clone_size: few
cdr3_length: 14
v_call: TRBV9